The T cell receptor (beta chain) under discussion was sequenced for a study of cytomegalovirus exposure and HLA in healthy donors. Study at large: Findings of an earlier analysis included roughly 110 million unique TCR beta sequences from some 200 million T cells.

Comment on this clone: Its target is not known.

Study-wide points: There were some public TCRs occurring in many donors, but most TCR sequences were rare. Listed as cytomegalovirus-associated were approximately 160 TCR beta chains.

Vbeta (60) and Jbeta (13) primers were used in the PCR. The table came from immunoSEQ multiplex PCR; TCRdb's copy has only in-frame clones and leaves some out. Found here are 95,000 to 150,000 clones, roughly four fifths of them singletons; the top ten hold over 3.5%. Germline values: CDR1 MNHEY, CDR2 SVGAGI. The CDR3 has 15 amino acids. Trimming removed 7 bases at V and 4 bases at J, with 19 bases between. The source of this sequence is a woman in her forties or fifties in good health and CMV-seropositive. This chain joins TRBV6-5 and TRBJ1-2; D perhaps matches TRBD1 (6 bases). Sequencing input: PBMCs. The CDR3 reads CASTVAWQGTYGYTF. The DNA for the CDR3 is TGTGCCAGCACGGTAGCGTGGCAGGGGACCTATGGCTACACCTTC.